This TCR beta chain was sequenced during a study of blood T cell repertoires in COVID-19. Method: immunoSEQ multiplex PCR; TCRdb's copy keeps in-frame clones and lacks some. The sample includes about 55,000 clones, less than 95% of them seen just once. There are 15 residues in the CDR3. V was cut by 5 bases and J by 7 bases, with 16 bases left in between. Germline loops: CDR1 KGHDR, CDR2 SFDVKD. Material: peripheral blood. The origin of this receptor is a man between 35 and 55 years old with acute or convalescent COVID-19. The chain carries TRBV24-1 and TRBJ1-4, with D tentatively TRBD1 (6 bases). The CDR3 reads CATSVGGPAGEKLFF. DNA of the CDR3: TGTGCCACCAGTGTTGGGGGCCCTGCTGGTGAAAAACTGTTTTTT.